Below, 4 T cell receptor beta chains from the same sample are listed, as sequenced in a study of OX40 agonist ivuxolimab in advanced cancers. Only in-frame clones appear in the TCRdb table, and some are missing; sequencing was by immunoSEQ multiplex PCR. The repertoire holds tens of thousands of clones, with 92% as singletons. This specimen consisted of CD4+ or CD8+ T cells sorted from blood, obtained in a trial of the OX40 agonist ivuxolimab. Receptor source: an adult with an advanced solid tumor such as melanoma, head and neck, liver or kidney cancer.

V is TRBV6-5 and J is TRBJ1-1; perhaps TRBD1 as D (5 bases). Germline-derived CDR1 and CDR2 are MNHEY and SVGAGI. This CDR3 spans 13 amino acids. The ends were cut back, 6 bases at V and 7 bases at J, with 15 bases in the middle. Here the CDR3 DNA reads TGTGCCAGCAGCCGTCCAGGGAAGGGTGAAGCTTTCTTT. Translating gives CASSRPGKGEAFF.

The chain links TRBV23-1 to TRBJ2-3; the D gene is possibly TRBD1 (5 bases). TRBV23-1 is sorted into the ORF group, with uncertain function. This CDR3 has 16 amino acids. Trimming removed 11 bases from V and 4 bases from J, with 25 bases in between. The CDR3: CAPRETTPPVADTQYF. For the CDR3, the DNA is TGCGCCCCCAGGGAAACGACCCCCCCGGTTGCAGATACGCAGTATTTT.

This clone appeared a few times. The chain uses TRBV4-2 and TRBJ2-2; D remains unclear. The CDR3 sequence is 14 residues long. V lost 3 bases, J lost 4 bases, and 9 bases lay in between. Germline V gene sequence: CDR1 LGHNA, CDR2 YNFKEQ. The CDR3 protein is CASSQNFLTGELFF. CDR3 nucleotide sequence: TGTGCCAGCAGCCAGAACTTCCTCACCGGGGAGCTGTTTTTT.

J is TRBJ2-2 and V is TRBV18, with D perhaps TRBD1 (6 bases). The CDR3 spans 16 residues. V lost 2 bases to trimming and J lost 4 bases, with 14 bases between them. Germline V gene lookup returns CDR1 KGHSH and CDR2 LQKENI. As DNA, the CDR3 is TGTGCCAGCTCACCAGCCCCCGTCAGGGGCACCGGGGAGCTGTTTTTT. It yields the protein CASSPAPVRGTGELFF.